The rows below give T cell receptor beta chains drawn from one sample of a study of immune evolution from preneoplasia to lung adenocarcinoma. Using immunoSEQ multiplex PCR, the repertoire was profiled, and TCRdb retains in-frame clones only, with some absent. The sample shows under 3,500 clones, 80% of them seen only once. Sample: FFPE adjacent normal lung tissue. The receptors originated from a donor older than 65 with lung adenocarcinoma. CDR3s include the opening cysteine and the closing phenylalanine or tryptophan. D genes are given only for firm matches. Clone size is not always given. Where it is, it says once, few, many or a class for expanded clones.

cdr3_aa,cdr3_nt,j_call,d_call,clone_size,v_call,cdr3_length
CSVRLTQNTEAFF,TGCAGCGTCCGTCTCACACAGAACACTGAAGCTTTCTTT,TRBJ1-1,-,-,TRBV29-1,13
CATSRDLRLDKDKETQYF,TGTGCCACCAGCAGAGACTTAAGACTAGATAAAGATAAGGAGACCCAGTACTTC,TRBJ2-5,-,-,TRBV15,18
CASGRLVWETQYF,TGTGCCAGTGGAAGACTAGTCTGGGAGACCCAGTACTTC,TRBJ2-5,-,-,TRBV19,13
CASSVTAGRRFF,TGCGCCAGCAGCGTGACGGCGGGGCGCAGGTTCTTC,TRBJ2-1,-,-,TRBV5-1,12
CASSQDKTRGETQYF,TGCGCCAGCAGCCAAGATAAAACTCGGGGGGAGACCCAGTACTTC,TRBJ2-5,-,-,TRBV4-1,15
CASREGQSQHF,TGTGCCAGTCGGGAGGGTCAGTCCCAGCATTTT,TRBJ1-5,-,-,TRBV19,11
CALSVLETQYF,TGTGCCCTTTCAGTTTTGGAGACCCAGTACTTC,TRBJ2-5,-,-,TRBV9,11
CASSTGRNTEAFF,TGTGCCAGTAGTACCGGACGGAACACTGAAGCTTTCTTT,TRBJ1-1,-,-,TRBV19,13
CASSARDGYEQYF,TGTGCCAGCAGCGCCCGGGACGGCTACGAGCAGTACTTC,TRBJ2-7,-,-,TRBV7-6,13
CASSIRAEAFF,TGTGCCAGTAGTATCAGGGCTGAAGCTTTCTTT,TRBJ1-1,-,-,TRBV19,11
CASRGYTNQPQHF,TGTGCCAGCCGGGGGTATACCAATCAGCCCCAGCATTTT,TRBJ1-5,-,-,TRBV6-5,13
CASSRLADTGELFF,TGTGCCAGCAGCCGACTAGCGGACACCGGGGAGCTGTTTTTT,TRBJ2-2,TRBD2,once,TRBV7-3,14
CASSLFVEETQYF,TGTGCCAGCTCACTATTCGTAGAAGAGACCCAGTACTTC,TRBJ2-5,-,-,TRBV18,13
CASSSTSTRDGYTF,TGTGCCAGCAGCAGCACGTCGACACGAGATGGCTACACCTTC,TRBJ1-2,-,-,TRBV6-5,14
CASSEWQGGEQYF,TGCGCCAGCAGTGAGTGGCAGGGCGGCGAGCAGTACTTC,TRBJ2-7,-,-,TRBV10-2,13
CSVVDRGRTDTQYF,TGCAGCGTTGTGGACAGGGGGCGCACAGATACGCAGTATTTT,TRBJ2-3,TRBD1,-,TRBV29-1,14
CASSLLSTEAFF,TGTGCCAGCAGCTTACTGTCCACTGAAGCTTTCTTT,TRBJ1-1,-,once,TRBV7-9,12
CASSLRPSPYTDTQYF,TGTGCCAGCAGCTTGAGGCCTAGCCCATACACAGATACGCAGTATTTT,TRBJ2-3,-,-,TRBV5-6,16
CASSGTGGADTQYF,TGTGCCAGCAGCGGAACCGGGGGGGCAGATACGCAGTATTTT,TRBJ2-3,TRBD2,-,TRBV11-3,14
CASSRQENYGYTF,TGCGCCAGCAGCCGACAGGAGAACTATGGCTACACCTTC,TRBJ1-2,-,-,TRBV5-1,13
CASSSGALVPGEQFF,TGTGCCAGCAGTTCCGGGGCCCTCGTCCCAGGTGAGCAGTTCTTC,TRBJ2-1,-,few,TRBV2,15
CASSGGGGFADTQYF,TGTGCCAGCAGCGGAGGAGGTGGATTTGCAGATACGCAGTATTTT,TRBJ2-3,-,-,TRBV9,15
CASSLGSGSTDTQYF,TGTGCTAGCAGCTTAGGAAGCGGAAGCACAGATACGCAGTATTTT,TRBJ2-3,-,-,TRBV7-7,15
CAWSIASGSTDTQYF,TGTGCCTGGAGTATAGCTAGCGGGAGCACAGATACGCAGTATTTT,TRBJ2-3,TRBD2,-,TRBV30,15
CASSGLATRTDTQYF,TGTGCCAGCTCCGGACTAGCGACCCGCACAGATACGCAGTATTTT,TRBJ2-3,TRBD2,few,TRBV18,15
CASSAPFLTYEQYF,TGTGCCAGCAGTGCCCCCTTTTTGACCTACGAGCAGTACTTC,TRBJ2-7,-,-,TRBV6-1,14
CASSLDGQGYTEAFF,TGTGCCAGCAGCTTAGATGGCCAGGGGTACACTGAAGCTTTCTTT,TRBJ1-1,-,-,TRBV11-2,15
CASSLGWQGETQYF,TGTGCCAGCAGCTTAGGTTGGCAGGGGGAGACCCAGTACTTC,TRBJ2-5,-,few,TRBV7-2,14
CASSMTGVTEAFF,TGTGCCAGTAGTATGACGGGGGTCACTGAAGCTTTCTTT,TRBJ1-1,-,-,TRBV19,13
CAISETTGTAYNEQFF,TGTGCCATCAGTGAAACGACCGGGACAGCATACAATGAGCAGTTCTTC,TRBJ2-1,TRBD1,-,TRBV10-3,16
CASSSNSGNTEAFF,TGTGCCAGCTCATCCAACTCGGGGAACACTGAAGCTTTCTTT,TRBJ1-1,-,-,TRBV18,14
CASSTGQGTREQYF,TGTGCCAGCTCGACGGGACAGGGAACGCGGGAGCAGTACTTC,TRBJ2-7,TRBD1,-,TRBV18,14
CASSKPGQGVGYTF,TGTGCCAGCAGCAAACCGGGACAGGGGGTTGGCTACACCTTC,TRBJ1-2,-,-,TRBV21-1,14
CASSQVNSLRGGRNEKLFF,TGCGCCAGCAGCCAAGTTAATTCGTTGCGTGGGGGGCGAAATGAAAAACTGTTTTTT,TRBJ1-4,-,once,TRBV4-1,19
CASSEVGNYGYTF,TGTGCCAGCAGTGAAGTAGGGAACTATGGCTACACCTTC,TRBJ1-2,-,once,TRBV25-1,13
CASSLTSGKAEQFF,TGTGCCAGCAGCTTGACTAGCGGGAAGGCTGAGCAGTTCTTC,TRBJ2-1,TRBD2,-,TRBV11-3,14
CASSMVAFQPQHF,TGTGCCAGTAGTATGGTAGCTTTTCAGCCCCAGCATTTT,TRBJ1-5,-,-,TRBV19,13
CASSISGDYNEQFF,TGTGCCAGCAGCATTAGCGGTGACTACAATGAGCAGTTCTTC,TRBJ2-1,-,-,TRBV7-3,14
CSVDIALSTGTFF,TGCAGCGTTGATATCGCGCTTTCGACTGGGACTTTCTTT,TRBJ1-1,-,once,TRBV29-1,13
CAWTTGTGVSGYTF,TGTGCCTGGACCACCGGGACAGGGGTCTCTGGCTACACCTTC,TRBJ1-2,TRBD1,few,TRBV30,14
CASSVWDGKNIQYF,TGTGCCAGCAGCGTATGGGATGGCAAAAACATTCAGTACTTC,TRBJ2-4,-,-,TRBV9,14
CASSLVSSYEQYF,TGTGCCAGCAGTTTGGTCAGCTCCTACGAGCAGTACTTC,TRBJ2-7,-,-,TRBV27,13
CASSWEGTQYF,TGTGCCAGCAGCTGGGAAGGGACCCAGTACTTC,TRBJ2-5,-,-,TRBV7-6,11
CASSFDNEQFF,TGTGCCAGCAGCTTTGACAATGAGCAGTTCTTC,TRBJ2-1,-,-,TRBV7-9,11
CASSDGTGTYEQYF,TGTGCCAGCAGTGACGGGACAGGGACCTACGAGCAGTACTTC,TRBJ2-7,TRBD1,-,TRBV6-1,14
CAWRSGGADSQPQHF,TGTGCCTGGAGGTCAGGGGGCGCGGATTCGCAGCCCCAGCATTTT,TRBJ1-5,TRBD1,-,TRBV30,15
CASSQGQNTEAFF,TGCGCCAGCAGCCAGGGACAGAACACTGAAGCTTTCTTT,TRBJ1-1,-,-,TRBV5-1,13
CASSLAPGGADEQYF,TGTGCCAGCAGCTTAGCCCCGGGGGGGGCCGACGAGCAGTACTTC,TRBJ2-7,TRBD2,-,TRBV11-2,15
CASSRGLAGVEQYF,TGTGCCAGCAGTCGCGGACTAGCGGGAGTCGAGCAGTACTTC,TRBJ2-7,TRBD2,-,TRBV27,14